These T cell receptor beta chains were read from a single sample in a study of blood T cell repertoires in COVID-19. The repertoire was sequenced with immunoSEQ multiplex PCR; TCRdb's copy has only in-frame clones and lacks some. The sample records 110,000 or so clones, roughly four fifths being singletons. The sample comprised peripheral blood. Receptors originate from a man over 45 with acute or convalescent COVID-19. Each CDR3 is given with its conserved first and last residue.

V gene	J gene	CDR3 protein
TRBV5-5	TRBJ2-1	CASSLTGTGGGTGEQFF
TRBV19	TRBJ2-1	CASSIGRNRNEQFF
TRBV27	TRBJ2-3	CASSVSGTKGSDTQYF
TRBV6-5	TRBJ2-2	CASSSTGADTGELFF
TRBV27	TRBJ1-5	CASSSGQGIPFSNQPQHF
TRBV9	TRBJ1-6	CASSPGQGKNSPLHF
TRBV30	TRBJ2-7	CAWVPGQGSYEQYF
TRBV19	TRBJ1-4	CASSMRLTGPNEKLFF
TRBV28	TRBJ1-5	CATAAGQYGQPQHF
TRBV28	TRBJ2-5	CASSITGEGETQYF
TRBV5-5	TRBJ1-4	CASTRAAGGSEKLFF
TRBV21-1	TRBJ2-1	CASSKLPGQARPKSSYNEQFF
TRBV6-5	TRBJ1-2	CASRTGQGRSYGYTF
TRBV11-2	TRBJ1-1	CASSLAGRQVLNTEAFF